This T cell receptor (beta chain) was identified during a study of cytomegalovirus exposure and HLA in healthy donors. This clone appeared a few times. In germline, CDR1 is MNHNY, CDR2 SVGAGI (reference sequence). The CDR3 has 14 residues. With V trimmed by 4 bases and J by 2 bases, 1 base remained unmatched. Primers: 60 Vbeta forward and 13 Jbeta reverse. Assay: immunoSEQ multiplex PCR; the TCRdb copy retains only in-frame clones and omits some. The profile covers under 200,000 clones, with about 13% appearing a single time and 7.5% to 10% taken by the ten largest. The sample consisted of PBMCs. This chain uses TRBV6-6 with TRBJ1-2, with 10 bases identical to TRBD1. This receptor was taken from a man aged 50-59 years in good health and CMV-seropositive. In nucleotides, the CDR3 is TGTGCCAGCAGTTCGACAGGGGGCAACTATGGCTACACCTTC. Translating it yields CASSSTGGNYGYTF.